This is a list of T cell receptor beta chains from one sample in a study of CD8 T cells in Susac syndrome. TCRdb reprocessed the immunoSEQ multiplex PCR reads with MiXCR, giving one entry per CDR3 protein. The sample includes about 400,000 distinct CDR3 sequences, approximately 85% of them seen just once. Sample: CD8+ T cells from PBMCs. These receptors all stem from a human donor with multiple sclerosis. Each CDR3 is given with its conserved first and last residue. The order of the fields is V gene, D gene, J gene, clone size, CDR3 DNA, CDR3 protein. The D gene is left open where the match is weak. Rows may omit the clone size; those that give it use once, few, many or a size class.

V gene: TRBV2
D gene: .
J gene: TRBJ2-1
clone size: .
CDR3 DNA: TGTGCCAGCAGTCCGGACGGGAATGAGCAGTTCTTC
CDR3 protein: CASSPDGNEQFF

V gene: TRBV9
D gene: TRBD2
J gene: TRBJ2-7
clone size: .
CDR3 DNA: TGTGCCAGCAGCCCCTGGGAGGGGCATTCCAACGAGCAGTACTTC
CDR3 protein: CASSPWEGHSNEQYF

V gene: TRBV30
D gene: TRBD1
J gene: TRBJ1-1
clone size: .
CDR3 DNA: TGTGCCTGGGCCCAGGGGGTTGAAGCTTTCTTT
CDR3 protein: CAWAQGVEAFF

V gene: TRBV27
D gene: .
J gene: TRBJ1-4
clone size: .
CDR3 DNA: TGTGCCAGCAGTGGCCAACCGGGATTTGAAAAACTGTTTTTT
CDR3 protein: CASSGQPGFEKLFF

V gene: TRBV29-1
D gene: .
J gene: TRBJ2-7
clone size: .
CDR3 DNA: TGCAGCGTTGAATCGGGGGGCAACGAGCAGTACTTC
CDR3 protein: CSVESGGNEQYF

V gene: TRBV9
D gene: .
J gene: TRBJ1-3
clone size: .
CDR3 DNA: TGTGCCAGCAGCGTCGCCCTCGCTGGAAACACCATATATTTT
CDR3 protein: CASSVALAGNTIYF

V gene: TRBV7-6
D gene: .
J gene: TRBJ1-4
clone size: .
CDR3 DNA: TGTGCCAGCAGCTTATACAATGAAAAACTGTTTTTT
CDR3 protein: CASSLYNEKLFF

V gene: TRBV7-8
D gene: TRBD2
J gene: TRBJ2-2
clone size: .
CDR3 DNA: TGTGCCAGCACAAACGTCGGGACTAGCGGGTACACCGGGGAGCTGTTTTTT
CDR3 protein: CASTNVGTSGYTGELFF

V gene: TRBV5-6
D gene: .
J gene: TRBJ2-7
clone size: once
CDR3 DNA: TGTGCCAGCAGCCCGGACGTATCCACATTCTACGAGCAGTACTTC
CDR3 protein: CASSPDVSTFYEQYF

V gene: TRBV29-1
D gene: TRBD2
J gene: TRBJ2-7
clone size: .
CDR3 DNA: TGCAGCGTGGAAGATAGCGGGAGCGAGAGCTCCTACGAGCAGTACTTC
CDR3 protein: CSVEDSGSESSYEQYF

V gene: TRBV7-6
D gene: .
J gene: TRBJ2-7
clone size: .
CDR3 DNA: TGTGCCAGCAGCTCGCGTCCAGGGACCTCTTACGAGCAGTACTTC
CDR3 protein: CASSSRPGTSYEQYF

V gene: TRBV4-1
D gene: TRBD1
J gene: TRBJ1-1
clone size: .
CDR3 DNA: TGCGCCAGCAGCCAAGGACAGGGGGCGGGCACTGAAGCTTTCTTT
CDR3 protein: CASSQGQGAGTEAFF

V gene: TRBV5-1
D gene: .
J gene: TRBJ1-5
clone size: .
CDR3 DNA: TGCGCCAGCAGCTTCGAGCCCCTGCAGCCCCAGCATTTT
CDR3 protein: CASSFEPLQPQHF

V gene: TRBV12-3/TRBV12-4
D gene: .
J gene: TRBJ1-1
clone size: .
CDR3 DNA: TGTGCCAGCAGTTACGGTGTCTGGGGGCGCCTGGACACTGAAGCTTTCTTT
CDR3 protein: CASSYGVWGRLDTEAFF

V gene: TRBV7-8
D gene: .
J gene: TRBJ1-1
clone size: .
CDR3 DNA: TGTGCCAGCAGCTTAGGGGGAGAGGAGGGAGCGAACACTGAAGCTTTCTTT
CDR3 protein: CASSLGGEEGANTEAFF

V gene: TRBV6-1
D gene: TRBD1
J gene: TRBJ1-1
clone size: .
CDR3 DNA: TGTGCCATCCGGGACAGGGGTGGGACTGAAGCTTTCTTT
CDR3 protein: CAIRDRGGTEAFF

V gene: TRBV12-5
D gene: .
J gene: TRBJ1-2
clone size: .
CDR3 DNA: TGTGCTAGTGGTTTGTGGTCGTTCTATGGCTACACCTTC
CDR3 protein: CASGLWSFYGYTF

V gene: TRBV6-1
D gene: .
J gene: TRBJ1-1
clone size: once
CDR3 DNA: TGTGCCAACAGGGATTCGGGGAACACTGAAGCTTTCTTT
CDR3 protein: CANRDSGNTEAFF

V gene: TRBV6-1
D gene: TRBD1
J gene: TRBJ2-7
clone size: .
CDR3 DNA: TGTGCCAGCAGCCAAGGACAGGGACCCTACGAGCAGTACTTC
CDR3 protein: CASSQGQGPYEQYF

V gene: TRBV27
D gene: .
J gene: TRBJ1-1
clone size: .
CDR3 DNA: TGTGCCAGCAGTAGGAACAGGGAGGGAAACACTGAAGCTTTCTTT
CDR3 protein: CASSRNREGNTEAFF

V gene: TRBV19
D gene: TRBD1
J gene: TRBJ1-5
clone size: .
CDR3 DNA: TGTGCCAGTAGTATAGTCGCAGGAGACAGGGGTAGCAATCAGCCCCAGCATTTT
CDR3 protein: CASSIVAGDRGSNQPQHF

V gene: TRBV4-1
D gene: .
J gene: TRBJ2-7
clone size: .
CDR3 DNA: TGCGCCAGCAGCCTCGACAGGTTGAGCGAGCAGTACTTC
CDR3 protein: CASSLDRLSEQYF

V gene: TRBV29-1
D gene: .
J gene: TRBJ1-2
clone size: .
CDR3 DNA: TGCAGCGTTCCCGGTCCCTATGGCTACACCTTC
CDR3 protein: CSVPGPYGYTF

V gene: TRBV27
D gene: TRBD1
J gene: TRBJ2-7
clone size: .
CDR3 DNA: TGTGCCAGCAGTCTCCCGGACAGGTCCTACGAGCAGTACTTC
CDR3 protein: CASSLPDRSYEQYF

V gene: TRBV7-9
D gene: .
J gene: TRBJ1-1
clone size: .
CDR3 DNA: TGTGCCAGCAGCTCCCCACTTCGAGGGACTGAAGCTTTCTTT
CDR3 protein: CASSSPLRGTEAFF

V gene: TRBV5-1
D gene: TRBD2
J gene: TRBJ2-2
clone size: .
CDR3 DNA: TGCGCCAGCAGCCCGGCGGGGGGCATAGGGTACGGGGAGCTGTTTTTT
CDR3 protein: CASSPAGGIGYGELFF

V gene: TRBV5-1
D gene: TRBD1
J gene: TRBJ2-7
clone size: few
CDR3 DNA: TGCGCCAGCAGCTGGGGGACAGGGGTTTCCTACGAGCAGTACTTC
CDR3 protein: CASSWGTGVSYEQYF

V gene: TRBV27
D gene: .
J gene: TRBJ2-6
clone size: .
CDR3 DNA: TGTGCCAGCAAAGGGGCTGGGGCCAACGTCCTGACTTTC
CDR3 protein: CASKGAGANVLTF

V gene: TRBV6-4
D gene: TRBD2
J gene: TRBJ2-1
clone size: .
CDR3 DNA: TGTGCCAGCAGTGACTCGATGACTAGCGGCTACAATGAGCAGTTCTTC
CDR3 protein: CASSDSMTSGYNEQFF

V gene: TRBV20-1
D gene: .
J gene: TRBJ2-2
clone size: .
CDR3 DNA: TGCAGTGCTAGACCCCAGACCGAGATCGGCACCGGGGAGCTGTTTTTT
CDR3 protein: CSARPQTEIGTGELFF

V gene: TRBV12-3/TRBV12-4
D gene: .
J gene: TRBJ2-3
clone size: .
CDR3 DNA: TGTGCCAGCAGTTTTTCGGGCCAGGACCCTACAGATACGCAGTATTTT
CDR3 protein: CASSFSGQDPTDTQYF

V gene: TRBV5-1
D gene: TRBD2
J gene: TRBJ2-3
clone size: .
CDR3 DNA: TGCGCCAGCAGCAAATCTATAGCGGGAGAGGAGGGTACGCAGTATTTT
CDR3 protein: CASSKSIAGEEGTQYF

V gene: TRBV5-1
D gene: TRBD2
J gene: TRBJ2-1
clone size: .
CDR3 DNA: TGCGCCAGCAGCTTTGCGGGAGGCGATGAGCAGTTCTTC
CDR3 protein: CASSFAGGDEQFF

V gene: TRBV27
D gene: TRBD1
J gene: TRBJ2-7
clone size: .
CDR3 DNA: TGTACCAGCAGCCCCTGGGGACAGGACTCCTACGAGCAGTACTTC
CDR3 protein: CTSSPWGQDSYEQYF

V gene: TRBV4-1
D gene: .
J gene: TRBJ1-1
clone size: .
CDR3 DNA: TGCGCCAGCAGCCAAGATCATGCTGAAGCTTTCTTT
CDR3 protein: CASSQDHAEAFF

V gene: TRBV30
D gene: .
J gene: TRBJ1-2
clone size: .
CDR3 DNA: TGTGCCTGGAGCGGAACAAGGGGCTATGGCTACACCTTC
CDR3 protein: CAWSGTRGYGYTF

V gene: TRBV29-1
D gene: TRBD2
J gene: TRBJ2-5
clone size: .
CDR3 DNA: TGCAGCGTCGAGCGGGGGGCTCTTCAAGAGACCCAGTACTTC
CDR3 protein: CSVERGALQETQYF

V gene: TRBV27
D gene: TRBD2
J gene: TRBJ2-1
clone size: once
CDR3 DNA: TGTGCCAGCACCTCGGGCGGGAGTTCCTACAATGAGCAGTTCTTC
CDR3 protein: CASTSGGSSYNEQFF

V gene: TRBV6-1
D gene: .
J gene: TRBJ1-1
clone size: .
CDR3 DNA: TGTGCCAGCAGTTCTACGGACAGGAACACTGAAGCTTTCTTT
CDR3 protein: CASSSTDRNTEAFF